The entry below describes one T cell receptor (beta chain). What it recognizes is unknown. CDR3 length equals 16 residues. Germline V CDR1 and CDR2: SGHRS, YFSETQ. The germline V and J ends were trimmed by 1 base and 0 bases, with 13 bases remaining between them. Staining for CD45RO/CCR7/CD25/CD127/CD95/CD27 allowed sorting of CD4+ naive, central memory, regulatory and stem cell-like memory cells. The isolated RNA, all of it, was reverse transcribed, so expressed TCRB transcripts were what got sequenced. Using immunoSEQ multiplex PCR, the repertoire was profiled, and TCRdb retains in-frame clones only, with some absent. The sample records 120,000 to 150,000 clones, roughly 9.3% being singletons. The data stem from a study of beta chain features in type 1 diabetes. Regarding the study as a whole: Whatever favoring of shorter templates PCR might show would apply equally to patients and controls. Naive, central memory and regulatory TCRB repertoires appeared more similar among patients than healthy donors.

The clonotype comes from a woman in her 40s in good health. This sequence joins TRBV5-1 and TRBJ1-2; D remains unclear. Sequencing was done on a sample of central memory CD4+ T cells from blood. The CDR3 DNA reads TGCGCCAGCAGCTTGAGTCCAAGCGCCACTAACTATGGCTACACCTTC. Its translation: CASSLSPSATNYGYTF.